The rows below give T cell receptor beta chains drawn from one sample of a study of cytomegalovirus exposure and HLA in healthy donors. Data came from immunoSEQ multiplex PCR; TCRdb stores just in-frame clones and leaves some out. The sample consists of around 140,000 clones, around three quarters of them appearing once. The sequencing input was PBMCs. Receptors originate from a woman aged 55-70 years in good health and CMV-seropositive. Both conserved end residues are part of each CDR3. D genes are given only for firm matches. Clone size, where shown, is once, few, many, or a class for clones that have expanded.

cdr3_nt: TGTGCCAGCAGCCAAGTGGACATCCACTTGGAGCAGTACTTC; cdr3_aa: CASSQVDIHLEQYF; j_call: TRBJ2-7; v_call: TRBV14; clone_size: .; d_call: .
cdr3_nt: TGTGCCAGCAGCTGGACTTATACAGATACGCAGTATTTT; cdr3_aa: CASSWTYTDTQYF; j_call: TRBJ2-3; v_call: TRBV7-2; clone_size: once; d_call: .
cdr3_nt: TGTGCCAGCAGCTTGTCGAGCCTGGCAACTAATGAAAAACTGTTTTTT; cdr3_aa: CASSLSSLATNEKLFF; j_call: TRBJ1-4; v_call: TRBV5-6; clone_size: .; d_call: .
cdr3_nt: TGTGCCATCAGGTCTAGCGGGAATTCCTACAATGAGCAGTTCTTC; cdr3_aa: CAIRSSGNSYNEQFF; j_call: TRBJ2-1; v_call: TRBV10-3; clone_size: .; d_call: TRBD2
cdr3_nt: TGTGCCAGCAGTTCAAAACCCGGGACAGTATATGGCTACACCTTC; cdr3_aa: CASSSKPGTVYGYTF; j_call: TRBJ1-2; v_call: TRBV6-1; clone_size: .; d_call: TRBD1
cdr3_nt: TGCAGTTTGGCAGGGAAAGATACGCAGTATTTT; cdr3_aa: CSLAGKDTQYF; j_call: TRBJ2-3; v_call: TRBV20-1; clone_size: .; d_call: .
cdr3_nt: TGCGCCAGCAGCCGTCCGGGACAGGGGGCGCTCCCTCGAGCTTTCTTT; cdr3_aa: CASSRPGQGALPRAFF; j_call: TRBJ1-1; v_call: TRBV4-1; clone_size: few; d_call: TRBD1
cdr3_nt: TGTGCCAGCAGCTTGGCCGGGACAGGGAACGGAAACACCATATATTTT; cdr3_aa: CASSLAGTGNGNTIYF; j_call: TRBJ1-3; v_call: TRBV5-6; clone_size: .; d_call: TRBD1
cdr3_nt: TGCGCCAGCAGCGATCCCTCAGGGCCAGATACGCAGTATTTT; cdr3_aa: CASSDPSGPDTQYF; j_call: TRBJ2-3; v_call: TRBV5-1; clone_size: .; d_call: .
cdr3_nt: TGTGCCAGCAGTTCCGACGGGGAGCAGTTCTTC; cdr3_aa: CASSSDGEQFF; j_call: TRBJ2-1; v_call: TRBV5-6; clone_size: few; d_call: .
cdr3_nt: TGTGCCAGCAGACTAGCGGGAGAGGCCGGGGAGCTGTTTTTT; cdr3_aa: CASRLAGEAGELFF; j_call: TRBJ2-2; v_call: TRBV11-3; clone_size: .; d_call: TRBD2
cdr3_nt: TGTGCCAGTAATACTAGACAGGGTCAAGAGACCCAGTACTTC; cdr3_aa: CASNTRQGQETQYF; j_call: TRBJ2-5; v_call: TRBV19; clone_size: .; d_call: TRBD1
cdr3_nt: TGTGCCATCAGTGAAAGCGGGAGGGACAATGAGCAGTTCTTC; cdr3_aa: CAISESGRDNEQFF; j_call: TRBJ2-1; v_call: TRBV10-3; clone_size: .; d_call: TRBD2
cdr3_nt: TGTGCCAGCAGCGTAGCGATTGGTAGTAGTGAAAAACTGTTTTTT; cdr3_aa: CASSVAIGSSEKLFF; j_call: TRBJ1-4; v_call: TRBV9; clone_size: .; d_call: .
cdr3_nt: TGTGCCAGCAGCCTTAATAGAGTCTCTGGAAACACCATATATTTT; cdr3_aa: CASSLNRVSGNTIYF; j_call: TRBJ1-3; v_call: TRBV6-5; clone_size: .; d_call: .
cdr3_nt: TGTGCCAGCAGCTTAGTTTTCAGGGGGAACACTGAAGCTTTCTTT; cdr3_aa: CASSLVFRGNTEAFF; j_call: TRBJ1-1; v_call: TRBV11-2; clone_size: .; d_call: .
cdr3_nt: TGTGCCAGCAGCTTTGGAGGCGACACCGGGGAGCTGTTTTTT; cdr3_aa: CASSFGGDTGELFF; j_call: TRBJ2-2; v_call: TRBV13; clone_size: few; d_call: .
cdr3_nt: TGCGCCAGCAGCCTCTCCGGGACTAGCGGTATCGATGAGCAGTTCTTC; cdr3_aa: CASSLSGTSGIDEQFF; j_call: TRBJ2-1; v_call: TRBV4-1; clone_size: .; d_call: TRBD2
cdr3_nt: TGTGCCAGTAGTATAAATCCCCTGGGCCTCTATGAGCAGTTCTTC; cdr3_aa: CASSINPLGLYEQFF; j_call: TRBJ2-1; v_call: TRBV19; clone_size: .; d_call: .
cdr3_nt: TGCAGCGTTGGGGCGGGTTGGGGGGGACAGGGGGAGTACTTC; cdr3_aa: CSVGAGWGGQGEYF; j_call: TRBJ2-7; v_call: TRBV29-1; clone_size: .; d_call: TRBD1
cdr3_nt: TGTGCCAGCAGCACCGGGACTAGCGCGACCTACGAGCAGTACTTC; cdr3_aa: CASSTGTSATYEQYF; j_call: TRBJ2-7; v_call: TRBV7-2; clone_size: .; d_call: TRBD2
cdr3_nt: TGTGCCAGCAGCTTAGCATCCGTCTATGGCTACACCTTC; cdr3_aa: CASSLASVYGYTF; j_call: TRBJ1-2; v_call: TRBV7-9; clone_size: .; d_call: .
cdr3_nt: TGTGCCAGCAGCTTGGCAGGTGGGAACACTGAAGCTTTCTTT; cdr3_aa: CASSLAGGNTEAFF; j_call: TRBJ1-1; v_call: TRBV5-6; clone_size: .; d_call: .